Below are 20 T cell receptor beta chains sequenced from a single sample in a study of patients and donors after allogeneic stem cell transplantation. One entry per CDR3 protein, called by TCRdb with MiXCR from the RT-PCR reads. The repertoire holds 95,000 to 120,000 distinct CDR3 sequences, with 35% as singletons. The sequenced material came from blood, either unsorted or a sorted T cell fraction (not recorded which). These receptors were obtained from a human donor who was either an allogeneic HSCT recipient or a stem cell or donor lymphocyte infusion donor (not recorded which). It is not recorded whose cells these are; they may come from a transplant donor.

The V gene is TRBV14, the J gene TRBJ2-7, with 14 bases identical to TRBD2. This CDR3 region has 18 residues. V was pared by 1 base and J by 7 bases, with 12 bases of the junction left unmatched. Germline loops: CDR1 SGHDN, CDR2 FVKESK. CDR3 coding DNA: TGTGCCAGCAGCCAAGGATGGAGACCGGGACTAGCGGGAGAAGAGCAGTACTTC. This codes for CASSQGWRPGLAGEEQYF.

This clonotype was picked up a small number of times. This sequence joins TRBV7-2 and TRBJ2-2, with TRBD2 matching over 8 bases. Looked up from germline, CDR1 is SGHTA and CDR2 is FQGNSA. Losses at the gene ends were 4 bases for V and 3 bases for J; bases not matched to a gene: 10. The length of the CDR3 is 17 residues. Here the CDR3 reads CASSSVAGRADTGELFF. The CDR3 DNA sequence: TGTGCCAGCAGCTCAGTAGCGGGGAGGGCGGACACCGGGGAGCTGTTTTTT.

This clonotype has more than one count but fewer than ten. The chain employs TRBV11-2 and TRBJ2-1; 7 bases are shared with TRBD2. V lost 3 bases, J lost 5 bases, and 7 bases stayed unmatched. From germline, CDR1 is SGHAT and CDR2 FQNNGV. The CDR3 runs to 15 residues. This CDR3 reads CASSLGLAVNNEQFF. For the CDR3, the DNA is TGTGCCAGCAGCTTGGGTCTAGCGGTGAACAATGAGCAGTTCTTC.

This clonotype was counted a few times. The V call is TRBV15, the J call TRBJ1-6; no clear D. In germline, CDR1 is LNHNV, CDR2 YYDKDF (reference sequence). Trimming removed 0 bases at V and 10 bases at J, with 16 bases between. The CDR3 runs 16 residues. This CDR3 reads CATSRDLGLARSPLHF. The CDR3 coding sequence is TGTGCCACCAGCAGAGATCTCGGCCTTGCGCGATCACCCCTCCACTTT.

This rearrangement joins TRBV18 to TRBJ1-2; TRBD1 might be the D (5 bases). This CDR3 contains 13 residues. Germline V gene lookup returns CDR1 KGHSH and CDR2 LQKENI. V dropped 4 bases and J dropped 8 bases, with 14 bases sitting between them. CDR3 in amino acids: CASSRTSMDGYTF. DNA of the CDR3: TGTGCCAGCTCACGGACATCCATGGACGGCTACACCTTC.

The rearrangement joins TRBV18 to TRBJ1-1; 7 positions agree with TRBD1. CDR3 size: 15 residues. The germline V gene encodes CDR1 KGHSH and CDR2 LQKENI. V lost 0 bases, J lost 1 base, and 2 bases stayed unmatched. The CDR3 sequence is CASSPPTGPNTEAFF. CDR3 DNA sequence: TGTGCCAGCTCACCACCGACAGGGCCGAACACTGAAGCTTTCTTT.

The V gene is TRBV7-9, the J gene TRBJ1-1; unclear D gene. Trimming cost V 2 bases and J 1 base, with 11 bases left between them. CDR1 is SEHNR and CDR2 is FQNEAQ in the germline V gene (reference sequence). CDR3 size: 15 residues. CDR3 sequence reads: CASSLWEGTNTEAFF. Here the CDR3 DNA reads TGTGCCAGCAGCTTATGGGAGGGAACGAACACTGAAGCTTTCTTT.

This clonotype turned up a few times. The V call is TRBV7-2, the J call TRBJ1-1; tentative D call: TRBD1 (5 bases). V gave up 1 base and J gave up 1 base, with 10 bases separating them. Germline V CDR1 and CDR2: SGHTA, FQGNSA. The CDR3 length is 15 residues. This chain's CDR3 is CASSLEGTTNTEAFF. CDR3 DNA: TGTGCCAGCAGCTTAGAGGGGACCACGAACACTGAAGCTTTCTTT.

V gene TRBV28 combines with J gene TRBJ2-5; 11 bases line up with TRBD2. Unmatched junction bases numbered 11, after V lost 6 bases and J lost 2 bases. CDR1 is MDHEN, CDR2 SYDVKM, per germline. This CDR3 region has 17 residues. CDR3 amino acids: CASSHRPGLAEQETQYF. In DNA, the CDR3 is TGTGCCAGCAGCCATCGCCCGGGACTAGCGGAACAAGAGACCCAGTACTTC.

The rearrangement uses TRBV29-1 and TRBJ1-5; no definite D call. Per germline, CDR1 SQVTM and CDR2 ANQGSEA. V lost 0 bases and J 6 bases, leaving 9 bases between the germline ends. This CDR3 region has 13 residues. The CDR3: CSVEDTLGQPQHF. The CDR3 bases are TGCAGCGTTGAAGACACCCTGGGTCAGCCCCAGCATTTT.

This rearrangement joins TRBV28 to TRBJ2-7; D is perhaps TRBD1 (6 bases). V lost 6 bases and J lost 5, with 14 bases in between. CDR3 length: 13 residues. The germline CDR1 and CDR2 sequences are MDHEN and SYDVKM. The CDR3 is CASSTDSRDEQYF. In DNA form, the CDR3 reads TGTGCCAGCAGCACGGACAGTAGGGACGAGCAGTACTTC.

CDR3 sequence (DNA): TGTGCCAGCAGCTTCCGGCAGAACACTGAAGCTTTCTTT. Residues: CASSFRQNTEAFF. The V gene is TRBV7-9, the J gene TRBJ1-1; D is uncertain. V was pared by 3 bases and J by 1 base, with 6 bases between. This CDR3 has 13 residues. Germline CDR1 and CDR2: SEHNR and FQNEAQ (reference sequence).

This clonotype was seen more than once but under ten times. The V and J genes are TRBV7-9 and TRBJ1-2, with D maybe TRBD1 (5 bases). Trimming cost V 3 bases and J 4 bases, with 15 bases left between them. Germline V gives CDR1 SEHNR, CDR2 FQNEAQ (reference sequence). CDR3 length equals 15 residues. CDR3 protein: CASSLGPNKIYGYTF. The CDR3 DNA follows: TGTGCCAGCAGCTTGGGACCGAACAAGATCTATGGCTACACCTTC.

This chain uses TRBV10-2 with TRBJ2-1; no clear D gene. Trimming took 4 bases from V and 1 from J, leaving 11 bases between them. In germline, CDR1 is WSHSY, CDR2 SAAADI. The CDR3 runs 15 residues. The CDR3 here is CASSGRVWSYNEQFF. In DNA, the CDR3 is TGCGCCAGCAGTGGCCGGGTGTGGTCCTACAATGAGCAGTTCTTC.

In this sample, this clonotype turned up a few times. This sequence joins TRBV10-3 and TRBJ2-7; no firm D call. Germline V CDR1 and CDR2: ENHRY, SYGVKD. Trimming took off 2 bases at V and 7 bases at J, with 18 bases between the two ends. The CDR3 consists of 15 residues. The CDR3 region is CAISERAGLIFEQYF. CDR3 DNA: TGTGCCATCAGTGAGAGGGCAGGATTAATTTTTGAGCAGTACTTC.

The chain uses TRBV10-3 and TRBJ2-6; no firm D call. V dropped 7 bases and J dropped 0 bases, with 4 bases sitting between them. This CDR3 has 13 residues. Germline V gene data show CDR1 as ENHRY and CDR2 as SYGVKD. CDR3 amino acids: CAIKVSGANVLTF. CDR3 DNA sequence: TGTGCCATCAAAGTCTCTGGGGCCAACGTCCTGACTTTC.

The rearrangement joins TRBV29-1 to TRBJ2-7, with TRBD1 identical over 7 bases. J gave up 6 bases and V 4 bases, and 9 bases lay outside the gene matches. Germline CDR1 and CDR2: SQVTM and ANQGSEA. The CDR3 has 13 residues. CDR3 nucleotide sequence: TGCAGCGTTGTAGGCAGGGGGTTCGGCGAGCAGTACTTC. This sequence encodes CSVVGRGFGEQYF.

This clonotype was observed a handful of times. The chain links TRBV6-1 to TRBJ1-5, with TRBD1 as a possible D gene (5 bases). V lost 3 bases, J lost 0 bases, and 15 bases lay in between. CDR3 size: 17 residues. Germline CDR1 reads MNHNS; CDR2 reads SASEGT. The CDR3 here is CASSDGQKRYSNQPQHF. CDR3 DNA: TGTGCCAGCAGTGACGGACAAAAACGTTATAGCAATCAGCCCCAGCATTTT.

The genes are TRBV4-2 and TRBJ2-5, with a weak D call TRBD2 (6 bases). V shed 0 bases and J shed 2 bases, with 25 bases lying between them. Per the germline V gene, CDR1 is LGHNA and CDR2 is YNFKEQ. This CDR3 comprises 20 residues. Here the CDR3 reads CASSQDRSRRGAGLQETQYF. Here the CDR3 DNA reads TGTGCCAGCAGCCAAGATCGTTCCCGAAGAGGGGCGGGACTTCAAGAGACCCAGTACTTC.

The chain links TRBV5-1 to TRBJ1-3; 10 nucleotides line up with TRBD1. The ends lost 3 bases at V and 0 bases at J; junction bases unmatched: 6. Germline V gene data show CDR1 as SGHRS and CDR2 as YFSETQ. CDR3 length: 17 residues. CDR3 in DNA: TGCGCCAGCAGCTCCGGGACAGGGGTTTACTCTGGAAACACCATATATTTT. Protein product: CASSSGTGVYSGNTIYF.